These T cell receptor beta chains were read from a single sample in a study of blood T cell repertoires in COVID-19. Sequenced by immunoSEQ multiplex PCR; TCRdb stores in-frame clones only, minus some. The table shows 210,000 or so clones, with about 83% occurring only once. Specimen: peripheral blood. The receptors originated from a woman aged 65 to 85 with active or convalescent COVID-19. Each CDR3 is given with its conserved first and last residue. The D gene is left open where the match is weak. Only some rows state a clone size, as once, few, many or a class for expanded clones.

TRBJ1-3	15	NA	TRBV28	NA	TGTGCCAGCAGTTTACTGGGGAAGGGGAGAAACACCATATATTTT	CASSLLGKGRNTIYF
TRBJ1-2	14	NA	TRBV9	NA	TGTGCCAGCAGCGCAGGGGACACTAACTATGGCTACACCTTC	CASSAGDTNYGYTF
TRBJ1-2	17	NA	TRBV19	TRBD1	TGTGCCAGTAGTATAGGGCCCAGGACAGGGAGAGGGAATGGCTACACCTTC	CASSIGPRTGRGNGYTF
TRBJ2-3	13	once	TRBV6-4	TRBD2	TGTGCCAGCAGTTTACTAGCGGGAGATACGCAGTATTTT	CASSLLAGDTQYF
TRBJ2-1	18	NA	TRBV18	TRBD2	TGTGCCAGCTCACCAGTTTCCCAAGGGACTAGCGGCTACAATGAGCAGTTCTTC	CASSPVSQGTSGYNEQFF
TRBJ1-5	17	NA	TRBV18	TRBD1	TGTGCCAGCTCACCGATCGGGACAGGCAATAGCAATCAGCCCCAGCATTTT	CASSPIGTGNSNQPQHF
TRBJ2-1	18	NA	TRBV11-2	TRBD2	TGTGCCAGCAGCCCCCGGACTAGCGGGCATGGCTCCTACAATGAGCAGTTCTTC	CASSPRTSGHGSYNEQFF
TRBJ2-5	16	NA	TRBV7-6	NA	TGTGCCAGCAGCTTAGGTCAGGGGAAAGCCCAAGAGACCCAGTACTTC	CASSLGQGKAQETQYF
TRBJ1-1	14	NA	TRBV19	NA	TGTGCCAGTAGTAAGGGGCAGGTGAACACTGAAGCTTTCTTT	CASSKGQVNTEAFF
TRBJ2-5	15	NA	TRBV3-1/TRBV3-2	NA	TGTGCCAGCAGCCAACTGGGCAGCCCGCAAGAGACCCAGTACTTC	CASSQLGSPQETQYF
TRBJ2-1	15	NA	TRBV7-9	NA	TGTGCCAGCAGCTTAGTTGCGGGAACTTACAATGAGCAGTTCTTC	CASSLVAGTYNEQFF
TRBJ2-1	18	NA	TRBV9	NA	TGTGCCAGCAGCGTATACTCGGGACTCACCCCGGAATACAATGAGCAGTTCTTC	CASSVYSGLTPEYNEQFF
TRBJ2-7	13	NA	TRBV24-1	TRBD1	TGTGCCACCAGTGGCTCAGGGGGCGGCGAGCAGTACTTC	CATSGSGGGEQYF
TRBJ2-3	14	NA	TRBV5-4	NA	TGTGCCAGCAGCTTGTGGGGAGGGGGGACGGCGCAGTATTTT	CASSLWGGGTAQYF
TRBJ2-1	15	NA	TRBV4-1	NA	TGCGCCAGCAGCCACCGGGGAAGCTCCTACAATGAGCAGTTCTTC	CASSHRGSSYNEQFF
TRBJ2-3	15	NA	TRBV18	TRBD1	TGTGCCAGCTCAAACCGGGACAGTCTCACAGATACGCAGTATTTT	CASSNRDSLTDTQYF
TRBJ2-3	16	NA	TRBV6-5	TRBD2	TGTGCCAGCAGTTACCCCGGACTAGCGGGGGATGTTACGCAGTATTTT	CASSYPGLAGDVTQYF
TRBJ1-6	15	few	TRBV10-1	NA	TGCGCCAGTCTCAGGGCCCCGAGACGAAATTCACCCCTCCACTTT	CASLRAPRRNSPLHF
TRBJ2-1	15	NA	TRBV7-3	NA	TGTGCCAGCAGCCCAGACAGGTCCTCCTACAATGAGCAGTTCTTC	CASSPDRSSYNEQFF
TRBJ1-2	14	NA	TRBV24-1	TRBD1	TGTGCCACCAGTGGACAGGGATTTAACTATGGCTACACCTTC	CATSGQGFNYGYTF
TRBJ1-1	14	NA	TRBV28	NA	TGTGCCAGCAGTTTCCGACACCCGAACACTGAAGCTTTCTTT	CASSFRHPNTEAFF
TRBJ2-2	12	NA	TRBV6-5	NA	TGTGCCAGCAGTTATAGGGGCGGGGAGCTGTTTTTT	CASSYRGGELFF
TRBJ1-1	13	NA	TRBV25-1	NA	TGTGCCAGCAGTGTTCCGGGTAGGACTGAAGCTTTCTTT	CASSVPGRTEAFF
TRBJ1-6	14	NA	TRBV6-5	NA	TGTGCCAGCAGTTACCGGGGGGTAGGATCACCCCTCCACTTT	CASSYRGVGSPLHF
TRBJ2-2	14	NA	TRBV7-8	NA	TGTGCCAGCAGCCCACAGGGGAACACCGGGGAGCTGTTTTTT	CASSPQGNTGELFF
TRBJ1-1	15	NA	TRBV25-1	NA	TGTGCCAGCAGTGGGGGGCGTGGCATGAACACTGAAGCTTTCTTT	CASSGGRGMNTEAFF
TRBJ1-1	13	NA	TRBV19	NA	TGTGCCAGTAGTATCCGGGGGGACACTGAAGCTTTCTTT	CASSIRGDTEAFF
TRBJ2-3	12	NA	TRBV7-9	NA	TGTGCCAGCAGCTTCGAGGGAGATACGCAGTATTTT	CASSFEGDTQYF
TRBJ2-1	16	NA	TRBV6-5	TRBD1	TGTGCCAGCAGTTCAGGACAGGGGGCCTCCTACAATGAGCAGTTCTTC	CASSSGQGASYNEQFF
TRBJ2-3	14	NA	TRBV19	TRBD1	TGTGCCAGTAGTCCTACAGGGGGCCTAGATACGCAGTATTTT	CASSPTGGLDTQYF
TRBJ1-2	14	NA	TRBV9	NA	TGTGCCAGCAGCGTAGGTCCGACACCGTATGGCTACACCTTC	CASSVGPTPYGYTF
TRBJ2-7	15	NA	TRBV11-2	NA	TGTGCCAGCAGCTTCCGAGGGACACCCTCCTACGAGCAGTACTTC	CASSFRGTPSYEQYF
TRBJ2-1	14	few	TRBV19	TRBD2	TGTGCCAGTAAACGGAGCGGGAGTTACAATGAGCAGTTCTTC	CASKRSGSYNEQFF
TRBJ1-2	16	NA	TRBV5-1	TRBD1	TGCGCCAGCAGCCAGGGACAGGGAGAGGTAGGGTATGGCTACACCTTC	CASSQGQGEVGYGYTF
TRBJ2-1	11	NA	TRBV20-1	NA	TGCAGTGCTAGCCTTCACAATGAGCAGTTCTTC	CSASLHNEQFF
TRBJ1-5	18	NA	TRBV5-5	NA	TGTGCCAGCAGCTTGGCCTATCGGTTTGGGCCGAGCAATCAGCCCCAGCATTTT	CASSLAYRFGPSNQPQHF
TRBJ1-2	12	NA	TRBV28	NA	TGTGCCAGCAGTCTAGGACAGTATGGCTACACCTTC	CASSLGQYGYTF
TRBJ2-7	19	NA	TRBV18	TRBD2	TGTGCCAGCTCACCACAGGGTGCTAGCGGGTCTAGAAGCTCCTACGAGCAGTACTTC	CASSPQGASGSRSSYEQYF
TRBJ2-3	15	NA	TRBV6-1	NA	TGTGCCAGCAGTCCGGGTCTACTGAGCACAGATACGCAGTATTTT	CASSPGLLSTDTQYF
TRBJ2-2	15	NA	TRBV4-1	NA	TGCGCCAGCAGCCAAGGTGACACGAACACCGGGGAGCTGTTTTTT	CASSQGDTNTGELFF
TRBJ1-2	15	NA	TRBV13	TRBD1	TGTGCCAGCAGCTCCCTTGGGACAGATAACTATGGCTACACCTTC	CASSSLGTDNYGYTF
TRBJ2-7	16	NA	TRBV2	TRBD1	TGTGCCAGCAGTATGCCGGGACAGGGTATCTCCTACGAGCAGTACTTC	CASSMPGQGISYEQYF
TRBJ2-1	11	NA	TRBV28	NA	TGTGCCAGCAGTATGAGGTACGTGCAGTTCTTC	CASSMRYVQFF
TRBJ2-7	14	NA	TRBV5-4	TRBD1	TGTGCCAGCAGCCAACTGGGACAGGGCTACGAGCAGTACTTC	CASSQLGQGYEQYF
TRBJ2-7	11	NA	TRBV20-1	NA	TGCAGTGCTCCTAGCTCCTACGAGCAGTACTTC	CSAPSSYEQYF
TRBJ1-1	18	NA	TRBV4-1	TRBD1	TGCGCCAGCAGCCAGCCCTGGGGGAACAGGGGGCGCTTGCCTGAAGCTTTCTTT	CASSQPWGNRGRLPEAFF
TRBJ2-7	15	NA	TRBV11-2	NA	TGTGCCAGCAGCTTAGGACAGATAATAAACTACGAGCAGTACTTC	CASSLGQIINYEQYF
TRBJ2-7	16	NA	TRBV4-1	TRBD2	TGCGCCAGCAGCCAAGCGACTAGCGTTAGCTCCTACGAGCAGTACTTC	CASSQATSVSSYEQYF
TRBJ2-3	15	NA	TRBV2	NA	TGTGCCAGCAGAGCAATGGGACACAACACAGATACGCAGTATTTT	CASRAMGHNTDTQYF
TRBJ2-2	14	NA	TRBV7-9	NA	TGTGCCAGCAGCCTCGACTCAAACACCGGGGAGCTGTTTTTT	CASSLDSNTGELFF
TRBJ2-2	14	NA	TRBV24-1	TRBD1	TGTGCCACCTTACGGACAGGGAACACCGGGGAGCTGTTTTTT	CATLRTGNTGELFF
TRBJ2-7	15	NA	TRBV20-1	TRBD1	TGCAGTGCTAGTAATGCCGGGACAGACTCCTACGAGCAGTACTTC	CSASNAGTDSYEQYF